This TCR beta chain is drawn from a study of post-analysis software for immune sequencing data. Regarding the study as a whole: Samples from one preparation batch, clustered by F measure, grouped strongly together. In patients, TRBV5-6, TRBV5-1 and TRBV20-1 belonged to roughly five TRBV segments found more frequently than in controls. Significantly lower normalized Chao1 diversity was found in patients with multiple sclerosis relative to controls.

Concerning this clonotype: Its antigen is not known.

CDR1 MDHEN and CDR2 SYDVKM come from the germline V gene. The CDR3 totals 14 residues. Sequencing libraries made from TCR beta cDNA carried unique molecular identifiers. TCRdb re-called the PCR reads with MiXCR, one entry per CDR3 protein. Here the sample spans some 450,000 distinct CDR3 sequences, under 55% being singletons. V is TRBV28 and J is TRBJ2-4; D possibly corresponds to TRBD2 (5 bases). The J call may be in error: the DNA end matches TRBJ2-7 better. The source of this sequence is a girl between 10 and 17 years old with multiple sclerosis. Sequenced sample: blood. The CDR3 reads CASSLIPGIHEQYF. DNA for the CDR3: TGTGCCAGCAGTTTAATCCCGGGGATCCACGAGCAGTACTTC.